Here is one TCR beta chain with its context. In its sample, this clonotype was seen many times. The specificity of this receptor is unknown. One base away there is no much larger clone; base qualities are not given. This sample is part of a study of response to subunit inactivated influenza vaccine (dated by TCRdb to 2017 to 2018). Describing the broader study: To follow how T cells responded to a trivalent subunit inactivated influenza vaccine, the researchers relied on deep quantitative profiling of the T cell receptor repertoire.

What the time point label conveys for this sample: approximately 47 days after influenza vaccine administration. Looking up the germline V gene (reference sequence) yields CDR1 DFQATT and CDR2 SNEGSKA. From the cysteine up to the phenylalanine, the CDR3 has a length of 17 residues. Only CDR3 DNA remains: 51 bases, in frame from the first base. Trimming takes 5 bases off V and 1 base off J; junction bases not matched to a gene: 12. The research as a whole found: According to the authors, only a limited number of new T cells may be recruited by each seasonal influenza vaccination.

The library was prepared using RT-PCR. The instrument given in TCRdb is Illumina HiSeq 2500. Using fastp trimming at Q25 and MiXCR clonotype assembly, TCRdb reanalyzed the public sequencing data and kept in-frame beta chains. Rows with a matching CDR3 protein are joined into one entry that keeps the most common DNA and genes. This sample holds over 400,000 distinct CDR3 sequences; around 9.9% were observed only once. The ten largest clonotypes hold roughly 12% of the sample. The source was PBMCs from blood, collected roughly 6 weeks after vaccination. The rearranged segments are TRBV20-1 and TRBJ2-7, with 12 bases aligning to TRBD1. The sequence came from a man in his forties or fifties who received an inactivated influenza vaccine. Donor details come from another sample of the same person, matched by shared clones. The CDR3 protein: CSALPGQGASISYEQYF. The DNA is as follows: TGCAGTGCTCTACCGGGACAGGGGGCTTCGATTTCCTACGAGCAGTACTTC.